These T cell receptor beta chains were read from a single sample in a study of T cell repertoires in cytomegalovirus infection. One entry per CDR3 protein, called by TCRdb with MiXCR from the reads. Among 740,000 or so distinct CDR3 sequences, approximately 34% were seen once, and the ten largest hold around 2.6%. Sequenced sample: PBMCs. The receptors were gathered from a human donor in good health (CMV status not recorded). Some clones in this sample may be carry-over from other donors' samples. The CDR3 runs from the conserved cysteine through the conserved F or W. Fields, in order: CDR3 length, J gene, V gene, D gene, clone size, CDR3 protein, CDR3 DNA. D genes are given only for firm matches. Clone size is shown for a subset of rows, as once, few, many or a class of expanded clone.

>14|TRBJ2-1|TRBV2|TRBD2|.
CASSELAGVVEQFF
TGTGCCAGCAGTGAATTAGCGGGAGTAGTAGAGCAGTTCTTC
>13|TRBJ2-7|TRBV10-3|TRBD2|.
CATKQGGPYEQYF
TGTGCCACGAAGCAGGGAGGGCCCTACGAGCAGTACTTC
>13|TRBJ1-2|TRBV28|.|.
CASSSSFDYGYTF
TGTGCCAGCAGCTCAAGTTTTGACTATGGCTACACCTTC
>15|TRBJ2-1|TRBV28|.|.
CASSFQPRGSNEQFF
TGTGCCAGCAGTTTCCAACCTCGAGGGTCCAATGAGCAGTTCTTC
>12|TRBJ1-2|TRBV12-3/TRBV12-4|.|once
CASSLGGSFYTF
TGTGCCAGCAGTTTAGGGGGCAGCTTCTACACCTTC
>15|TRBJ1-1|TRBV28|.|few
CASSPAGAGSTEAFF
TGTGCCAGCAGCCCAGCCGGGGCAGGAAGCACTGAAGCTTTCTTT
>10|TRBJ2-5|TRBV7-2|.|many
CASSLVTQYF
TGTGCCAGCAGCTTAGTGACCCAGTACTTC
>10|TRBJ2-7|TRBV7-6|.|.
CASSIYEQYF
TGTGCCAGCAGCATATACGAGCAGTACTTC
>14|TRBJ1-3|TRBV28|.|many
CASSSPSSGNTIYF
TGTGCCAGCAGCTCCCCCAGCTCTGGAAACACCATATATTTT
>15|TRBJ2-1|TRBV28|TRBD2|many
CASSPLAGMANEQFF
TGTGCCAGCAGTCCCCTAGCGGGAATGGCGAATGAGCAGTTCTTC
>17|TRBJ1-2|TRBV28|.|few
CASSLIRTDRGGYGYTF
TGTGCCAGCAGTTTAATAAGGACGGACCGGGGAGGGTATGGCTACACCTTC
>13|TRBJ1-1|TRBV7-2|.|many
CANSVWDGEEAFF
TGTGCCAACAGTGTGTGGGACGGAGAAGAAGCTTTCTTT
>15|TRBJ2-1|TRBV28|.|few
CASSLGTVSYNEQFF
TGTGCCAGCAGTTTAGGGACTGTCTCCTACAATGAGCAGTTCTTC
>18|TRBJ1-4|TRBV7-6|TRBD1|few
CASSRSSTPGQGNEKLFF
TGTGCCAGCAGCCGTTCTTCTACACCGGGACAGGGTAATGAAAAACTGTTTTTT
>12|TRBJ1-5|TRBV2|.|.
CASSPGKGGGYF
TGTGCCAGCAGTCCCGGGAAGGGCGGAGGGTATTTT
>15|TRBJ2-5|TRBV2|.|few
CASSEIQGYQETQYF
TGTGCCAGCAGTGAAATCCAGGGTTATCAAGAGACCCAGTACTTC
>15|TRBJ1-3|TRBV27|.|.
CASSLSGWAGNTIYF
TGTGCCAGCAGTTTATCGGGATGGGCAGGAAACACCATATATTTT
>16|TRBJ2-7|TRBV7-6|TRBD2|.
CASSLPPSGVTYEQYF
TGTGCCAGCAGCTTACCCCCTAGCGGTGTTACCTACGAGCAGTACTTC
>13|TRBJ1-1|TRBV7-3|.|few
CASSLSLSSEAFF
TGTGCCAGCAGCTTATCTCTGTCTTCTGAAGCTTTCTTT
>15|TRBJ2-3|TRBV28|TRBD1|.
CAISIGQARTDTQYF
TGTGCCATCAGTATCGGACAGGCGCGCACAGATACGCAGTATTTT
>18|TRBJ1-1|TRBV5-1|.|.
CASSLDPGLKVVNTEAFF
TGCGCCAGCAGCTTGGATCCAGGGCTGAAGGTGGTAAACACTGAAGCTTTCTTT
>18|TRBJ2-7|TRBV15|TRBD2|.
CATSSQHRTSGTPYEQYF
TGTGCCACCAGCAGCCAGCACCGCACTAGCGGGACCCCCTACGAGCAGTACTTC
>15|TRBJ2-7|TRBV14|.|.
CASSHWSGTDNEQYF
TGTGCCAGCAGCCACTGGTCCGGGACCGATAACGAGCAGTACTTC
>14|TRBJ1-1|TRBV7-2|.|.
CASSTSVQGRRAFF
TGTGCCAGCAGCACAAGCGTTCAGGGGCGTCGAGCTTTCTTT
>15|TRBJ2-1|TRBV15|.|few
CATRSVTGIGNEQFF
TGTGCCACCAGGTCAGTGACAGGCATTGGAAATGAGCAGTTCTTC
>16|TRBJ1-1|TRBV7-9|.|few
CASSLDWGRMNTEAFF
TGTGCCAGCAGCTTAGATTGGGGTCGGATGAACACTGAAGCTTTCTTT
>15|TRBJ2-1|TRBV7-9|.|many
CASSLGGGVWNEQFF
TGTGCCAGCAGCTTAGGCGGAGGAGTTTGGAATGAGCAGTTCTTC
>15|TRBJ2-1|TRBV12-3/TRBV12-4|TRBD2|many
CASSQAGGTYNEQFF
TGTGCCAGCAGCCAAGCGGGAGGCACCTACAATGAGCAGTTCTTC
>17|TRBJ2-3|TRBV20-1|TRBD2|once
CSAPTSGGPMGTDTQYF
TGCAGTGCCCCGACTAGCGGGGGCCCCATGGGCACAGATACGCAGTATTTT
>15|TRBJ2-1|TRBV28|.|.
CASSSASSGDNEQFF
TGTGCCAGCAGTTCGGCTTCCTCGGGTGACAATGAGCAGTTCTTC
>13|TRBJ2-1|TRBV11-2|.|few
CASSLATRNEQFF
TGTGCCAGCAGCTTAGCCACTAGAAATGAGCAGTTCTTC
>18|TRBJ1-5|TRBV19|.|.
CASSMGSPTRRDNQPQHF
TGTGCCAGTAGTATGGGGTCGCCCACCAGGCGAGACAATCAGCCCCAGCATTTT
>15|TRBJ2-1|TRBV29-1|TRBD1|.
CSVETGTGIRNEQFF
TGCAGCGTTGAAACGGGGACAGGGATAAGGAATGAGCAGTTCTTC
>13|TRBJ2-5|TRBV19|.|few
CASQAQGRETQYF
TGTGCCAGTCAAGCTCAGGGGCGGGAGACCCAGTACTTC
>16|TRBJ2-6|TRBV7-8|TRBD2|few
CASRPERGLGANVLTF
TGTGCCAGCAGGCCAGAGCGGGGGCTTGGGGCCAACGTCCTGACTTTC
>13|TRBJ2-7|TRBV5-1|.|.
CASRPRPGDEQYF
TGCGCCAGCAGGCCTCGCCCGGGAGACGAGCAGTACTTC
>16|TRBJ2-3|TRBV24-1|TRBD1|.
CSNIEQGRAITDTQYF
TGTTCCAACATCGAACAGGGGCGTGCTATCACAGATACGCAGTATTTT
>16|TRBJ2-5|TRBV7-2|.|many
CASSLGTRRPQETQYF
TGTGCCAGCAGCTTAGGAACGCGACGGCCCCAAGAGACCCAGTACTTC
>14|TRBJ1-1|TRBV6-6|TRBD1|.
CAIRDRDGATEAFF
TGTGCCATCCGGGACAGGGACGGGGCCACTGAAGCTTTCTTT
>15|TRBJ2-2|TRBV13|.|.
CASSLDRVMTRGVFF
TGTGCCAGCAGCTTGGATCGGGTGATGACTAGAGGGGTGTTTTTT
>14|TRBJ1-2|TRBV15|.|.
CATSRDPGAFGYTF
TGTGCCACCAGCAGAGACCCAGGGGCGTTCGGCTACACCTTC
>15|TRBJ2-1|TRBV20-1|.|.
CSARDNYLNQIEQFF
TGCAGTGCTAGAGATAATTACTTGAATCAAATCGAGCAGTTCTTC
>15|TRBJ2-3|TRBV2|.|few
CASSKQKHSTDTQYF
TGTGCCAGCAGTAAACAGAAGCATAGCACAGATACGCAGTATTTT
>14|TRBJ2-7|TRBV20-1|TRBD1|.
CSALGTGEAYEQYF
TGCAGTGCCCTGGGGACAGGGGAGGCCTACGAGCAGTACTTC
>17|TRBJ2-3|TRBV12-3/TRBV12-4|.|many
CASSLAGTSGGTDTQYF
TGTGCCAGCAGTTTGGCGGGGACGTCGGGGGGCACAGATACGCAGTATTTT
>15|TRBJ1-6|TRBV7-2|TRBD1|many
CASSPYRGYNSPLHF
TGTGCCAGCAGCCCATACAGGGGTTATAATTCACCCCTCCACTTT
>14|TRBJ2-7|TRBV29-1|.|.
CSVLPGARGSEQYF
TGCAGCGTCTTACCGGGAGCCCGAGGGTCTGAGCAGTACTTC
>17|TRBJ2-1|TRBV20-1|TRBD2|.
CSARGEAAGGNYNEQFF
TGCAGTGCTAGAGGCGAGGCAGCGGGAGGAAACTACAATGAGCAGTTCTTC
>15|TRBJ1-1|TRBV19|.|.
CASSWDGDMNTEAFF
TGTGCCAGTAGCTGGGACGGGGACATGAACACTGAAGCTTTCTTT
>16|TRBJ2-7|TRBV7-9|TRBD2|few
CASSLGRAGGNYEQYF
TGTGCCAGCAGCCTGGGACGAGCGGGGGGTAACTACGAGCAGTACTTC
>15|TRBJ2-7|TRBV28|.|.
CASRSTGASSYEQYF
TGTGCCAGCAGATCCACGGGGGCATCCTCCTACGAGCAGTACTTC
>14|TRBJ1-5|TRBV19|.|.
CASSSGFGNQPQHF
TGTGCCAGTAGTAGCGGTTTTGGCAATCAGCCCCAGCATTTT
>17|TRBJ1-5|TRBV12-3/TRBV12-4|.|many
CASSLRGGGVNGQPQHF
TGTGCCAGCAGTTTGCGGGGTGGTGGGGTTAATGGTCAGCCCCAGCATTTT
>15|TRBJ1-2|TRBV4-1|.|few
CASSQDGGANYGYTF
TGCGCCAGCAGCCAAGATGGAGGGGCAAACTATGGCTACACCTTC
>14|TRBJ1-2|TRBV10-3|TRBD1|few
CAIRSSGQLYGYTF
TGTGCCATCCGGTCCTCGGGACAGCTCTATGGCTACACCTTC
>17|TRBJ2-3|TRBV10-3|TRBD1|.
CAISEGLGTGLGDTQYF
TGTGCCATCAGTGAAGGATTGGGGACAGGGCTGGGAGATACGCAGTATTTT
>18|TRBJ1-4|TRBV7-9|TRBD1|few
CASSLPPPGQAANEKLFF
TGTGCCAGCAGCTTACCACCCCCGGGACAGGCGGCTAATGAAAAACTGTTTTTT